This T cell receptor (beta chain) came from a study of T-cell memory formation after mild COVID-19. The table lists this clonotype with a few counts. V was cut by 7 bases and J by 4 bases, with 16 bases left in between. CDR3 size: 14 residues. One entry per CDR3 protein, called by TCRdb with MiXCR from the 5' RACE reads. The sample carries roughly 320,000 distinct CDR3 sequences, around 30% recorded once. Sequencing was performed on PBMCs or a T cell subset sorted from them (not recorded which). This chain links TRBV12-3 or TRBV12-4 with TRBJ1-1; D might be TRBD1 (6 bases). This receptor was identified in an adult woman who had mild COVID-19 (a few samples of this study predate the infection). Cell type and time point are not known. CDR3: CASTLGGGATEAFF. The CDR3 DNA reads TGTGCCAGCACCCTTGGGGGGGGGGCCACTGAAGCTTTCTTT.